This T cell receptor (beta chain) emerged from a study of cytomegalovirus exposure and HLA in healthy donors (TCRdb year 2017). The study in broad terms: The 666 repertoires of the first cohort and the roughly 110 validation repertoires were produced on the same platform, according to a later analysis. The study was designed to test whether signatures of past pathogen exposure could be identified by cataloging public T cell receptors. Along with the approximately 600-subject first cohort, a separate validation cohort of about 110 different subjects was used. High-throughput TCR immunosequencing, statistical association of individual TCRs with disease status, and machine learning were combined to predict cytomegalovirus infection status.

On this clone itself: This receptor's antigen is unknown. The input lacks base qualities; no much larger clone sits a single base away.

Receptors were amplified or captured by the immunoSEQ multiplex PCR assay. For the original study's pipeline: A statistical classification framework was built to diagnose cytomegalovirus status from the catalog of TCR beta chain sequences. The table was pulled from immuneACCESS by TCRdb, which kept in-frame rearrangements only. Such tables lose some clones; where checked, under half of the loss comes from unresolved V genes, and the rest has no known cause. D and trimming come from the DNA, and the V and J calls and clone size come from that table. Counted in this sample were around 130,000 clones; roughly 90% of them appeared once. Jointly, the top ten make up roughly 1.4% of the sample. General conclusions and limits of the study: A later analysis had no HLA typing for the validation cohort, so co-occurrence there was scored across all 110 or so repertoires. According to the authors, the approach could potentially be generalized to other disease states and immunological phenotypes. In vitro tests confirmed that a few of the cytomegalovirus-associated TCR beta chains recognize cytomegalovirus antigens. The classifier was reported to diagnose cytomegalovirus status with high specificity and sensitivity in both the original cohort and the validation cohort. A total of about 150 TCR beta chains were listed by the study as associated with cytomegalovirus. Across donors, most TCR sequences were observed very rarely, whereas some public TCRs were present in many individuals. In a later analysis, TCRs clustered in the first cohort were found to also tend to co-occur in the 120 or so validation repertoires, with about 93% of cluster scores above 0.

Separate from the roughly 650-subject first cohort, the validation cohort of 120 subjects was the group to which the donors belonged. The source of this sequence is a man aged 25-45 years in good health and CMV-seronegative. Sequenced input: PBMCs.

The nucleotides are TGTGCCAGCAGAACAAGCGAGGCGAACACCGGGGAGCTGTTTTTT. This is translated as CASRTSEANTGELFF. Recombination linked TRBV6-5 to TRBJ2-2, with no D gene named confidently. V was cut back by 6 bases and J by 0 bases, leaving a gap of 11 bases between them. The CDR3 covers 15 residues, taking in both the cysteine and the phenylalanine. The CDR3 DNA has 45 bases and is translated from base 1. CDR1 and CDR2, per the germline V gene, are MNHEY and SVGAGI.